This TCR beta chain came from a study of regulatory T cells in long-lasting Graves disease. General observations from the study: Newly diagnosed Graves' patients had higher TCR diversity than persistent ones. Researchers reported studying only peripheral blood, not thyroid tissue.

This clonotype was recorded a few times. What it binds is not known. According to the study, TCR beta libraries were built with iRepertoire HTBI primers and CDR3-region Arm-PCR. TCRdb used MiXCR to reprocess the multiplex PCR reads, holding one entry per CDR3 protein. Of hundreds of thousands of distinct CDR3 sequences listed, around 15% are singletons. Between the trimmed V and J ends, which lost 1 base and 5 bases, there was a span of 12 bases. The length of the CDR3 is 15 residues. As for time point: newly diagnosed GD, antithyroid drugs for less than 3 months. The TCR library was made from RNA that had been extracted from PBMCs in TRIzol.

This specimen consisted of peripheral blood mononuclear cells (PBMCs), obtained at new diagnosis, from a patient treated with antithyroid drugs. The clonotype comes from a female donor with Graves disease. The chain combines TRBV12-3 or TRBV12-4 with TRBJ2-1; D call uncertain. Here the CDR3 DNA reads TGTGCCAGCAGTTTAGGGAGTAGAAGTAACAATGAGCAGTTCTTC. This encodes CASSLGSRSNNEQFF.